Presented here are 2 T cell receptor beta chains from one specimen sequenced in a study of T cell repertoires in cytomegalovirus infection. TCRdb independently ran MiXCR on the reads; one entry per CDR3 protein. This table holds hundreds of thousands of distinct CDR3 sequences, 24% found once. Sequences were obtained from CD8+ T cells from PBMCs. The receptors originated from a human donor in good health (CMV status not recorded). Some clones in this sample may be carry-over from other donors' samples.

The chain employs TRBV7-9 and TRBJ1-2; 8 bases match TRBD1. With V trimmed by 10 bases and J by 6 bases, 13 bases remained unmatched. CDR1 and CDR2 from the germline V gene are SEHNR and FQNEAQ (reference sequence). The length of the CDR3 is 14 residues. Here the CDR3 reads CATGPPGGANGYTF. CDR3 coding DNA: TGTGCCACAGGACCTCCAGGGGGCGCGAATGGCTACACCTTC.

As to this clonotype: Being one base from a much bigger clone, this may be a read error. This sequence joins TRBV7-2 and TRBJ2-7; the D gene is possibly TRBD2 (6 bases). The CDR3 is made up of 12 amino acids. The germline V gene encodes CDR1 SGHTA and CDR2 FQGNSA. The CDR3 spells CVSAGLGPGQYF. The CDR3 nucleotides are TGTGTCAGCGCGGGATTGGGCCCGGGGCAGTACTTC.